The present TCR beta chain was sequenced within a study of technical replicates of blood from a handful of donors. TCRdb's copy holds only in-frame clones and misses some; the assay was immunoSEQ multiplex PCR. The sample records roughly 50,000 clones, 85% to 95% being singletons. V was trimmed by 0 bases and J by 5 bases, leaving 12 bases between them. The CDR3 runs 15 residues. Germline lookup yields CDR1 SGHRS and CDR2 YFSETQ. The sample comprised PBMCs. The chain recombines TRBV5-1 with TRBJ1-5, with D perhaps TRBD1 (6 bases). This clonotype originated in a human donor in good health. Some clones in this sample may be carry-over from other donors' samples. The CDR3 is CASSLGPGGHQPQHF. The CDR3 coding sequence is TGCGCCAGCAGCTTGGGGCCGGGGGGGCATCAGCCCCAGCATTTT.